A selection of T cell receptor beta chains follows, all from one sample in a study of T-cell memory formation after mild COVID-19. TCRdb processed the 5' RACE reads anew with MiXCR; each CDR3 protein has one entry. The sample records hundreds of thousands of distinct CDR3 sequences, less than 25% being singletons. Sequenced: PBMCs or a T cell subset sorted from them (not recorded which). These receptor sequences come from an adult woman who had mild COVID-19 (a few samples of this study predate the infection). Cell type and time point are not known. The CDR3 runs from the conserved cysteine through the conserved F or W. The order of the fields is J gene, D gene, CDR3 length, clone size, V gene, CDR3 DNA, CDR3 protein. D genes are given only for firm matches. Expanded clones are given a class, and other clones once, few, many or no size at all.

TRBJ2-3 | . | 14 | . | TRBV29-1 | TGCAGCGTTGAAGAACGGGCCGACACAGATACGCAGTATTTT | CSVEERADTDTQYF
TRBJ1-3 | . | 13 | . | TRBV30 | TGTGCCTGGAGCCGGGGGTCTGGAAACACCATATATTTT | CAWSRGSGNTIYF
TRBJ2-1 | . | 16 | . | TRBV5-4 | TGTGCCAGCAGCGGGGGCGGGAGTACCCCCTACAATGAGCAGTTCTTC | CASSGGGSTPYNEQFF
TRBJ1-4 | . | 15 | many | TRBV5-1 | TGCGCCAGCAGCTTGTCCGCGGCAGTGAACGAAAAACTGTTTTTT | CASSLSAAVNEKLFF
TRBJ2-1 | TRBD1 | 14 | . | TRBV11-2 | TGTGCCAGCAGCTTAGTTAGCACAGGGGGCTTTCAGTTCTTC | CASSLVSTGGFQFF
TRBJ2-1 | TRBD2 | 15 | few | TRBV24-1 | TGTGCCACCAGTGAGACTAGCTCCACCTACAATGAGCAGTTCTTC | CATSETSSTYNEQFF
TRBJ1-2 | TRBD1 | 16 | few | TRBV7-2 | TGTGCCAGCAGCTTAGTCAGGGGGCCTGGGACATATGGCTACACCTTC | CASSLVRGPGTYGYTF
TRBJ1-5 | . | 16 | . | TRBV21-1 | TGTGCCAGCAGCCAGATACGGCCTTTGAGAGGGCAGCCCCAGCATTTT | CASSQIRPLRGQPQHF
TRBJ2-5 | . | 17 | many | TRBV5-1 | TGCGCCAGCAGCCCCCCCCGCGCGGGGTTTAGCCAAGAGACCCAGTACTTC | CASSPPRAGFSQETQYF
TRBJ1-1 | . | 16 | . | TRBV5-5 | TGTGCCAGCAGTTTGGACTTGCCCACTAATCACCCTGAAGCTTTCTTT | CASSLDLPTNHPEAFF
TRBJ2-2 | . | 14 | few | TRBV7-2 | TGTGCCAGCAGCTTAACGACTACCCCACTAGAGCTGTTTTTT | CASSLTTTPLELFF
TRBJ2-1 | . | 14 | few | TRBV3-1 | TGTGCCAGCAGCCAAACGGGGTCCTACAATGAGCAGTTCTTC | CASSQTGSYNEQFF
TRBJ2-3 | . | 16 | . | TRBV20-1 | TGCAGTGCTAGAGATCGGACAGCGGGTGGGACAGATACGCAGTATTTT | CSARDRTAGGTDTQYF
TRBJ2-7 | . | 15 | . | TRBV5-4 | TGTGCCAGCAGCGCTGAACAGGCCGGGGTGAGCGAGCAGTACTTC | CASSAEQAGVSEQYF